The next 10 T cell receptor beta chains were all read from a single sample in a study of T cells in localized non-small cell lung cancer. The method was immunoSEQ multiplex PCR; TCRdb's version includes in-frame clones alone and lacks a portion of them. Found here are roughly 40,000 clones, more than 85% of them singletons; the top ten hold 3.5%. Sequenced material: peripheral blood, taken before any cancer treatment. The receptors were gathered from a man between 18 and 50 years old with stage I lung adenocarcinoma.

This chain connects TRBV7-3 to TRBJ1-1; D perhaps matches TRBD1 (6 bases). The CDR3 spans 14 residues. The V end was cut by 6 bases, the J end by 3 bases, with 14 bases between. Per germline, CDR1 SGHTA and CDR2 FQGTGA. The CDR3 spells CASRQTGRDTEAFF. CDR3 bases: TGTGCCAGCAGGCAAACAGGGAGGGACACTGAAGCTTTCTTT.

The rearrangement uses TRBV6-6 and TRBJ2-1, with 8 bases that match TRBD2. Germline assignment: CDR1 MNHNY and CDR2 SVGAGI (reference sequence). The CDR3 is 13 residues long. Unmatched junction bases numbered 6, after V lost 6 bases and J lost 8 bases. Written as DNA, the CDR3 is TGTGCCAGCAGCTCTATAGCGGGACATGAGCAGTTCTTC. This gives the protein CASSSIAGHEQFF.

CDR3 region: CASSFSGGGTTDTQYF. The CDR3 DNA is TGTGCCAGCAGCTTTAGCGGGGGTGGGACCACAGATACGCAGTATTTT. V and J are TRBV7-2 and TRBJ2-3, with 9 bases fitting TRBD2. Losses at the gene ends were 3 bases for V and 2 bases for J; bases not matched to a gene: 6. The germline gives CDR1 SGHTA, CDR2 FQGNSA. This CDR3 region has 16 residues.

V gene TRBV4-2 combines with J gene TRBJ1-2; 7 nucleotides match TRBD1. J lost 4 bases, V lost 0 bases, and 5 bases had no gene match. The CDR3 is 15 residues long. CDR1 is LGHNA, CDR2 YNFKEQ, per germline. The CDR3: CASSQDLQGTYGYTF. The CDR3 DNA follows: TGTGCCAGCAGCCAAGACCTACAGGGGACCTATGGCTACACCTTC.

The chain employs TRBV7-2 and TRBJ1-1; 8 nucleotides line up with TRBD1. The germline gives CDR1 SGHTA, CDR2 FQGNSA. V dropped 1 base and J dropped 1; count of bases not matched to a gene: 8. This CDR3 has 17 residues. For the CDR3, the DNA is TGTGCCAGCAGCTTAGTGGGCGGCAGGGGGCCGAACACTGAAGCTTTCTTT. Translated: CASSLVGGRGPNTEAFF.

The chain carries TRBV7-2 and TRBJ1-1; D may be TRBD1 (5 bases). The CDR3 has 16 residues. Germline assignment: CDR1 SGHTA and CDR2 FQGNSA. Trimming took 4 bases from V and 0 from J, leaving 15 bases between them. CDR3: CASSSQELSMNTEAFF. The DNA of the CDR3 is TGTGCCAGCAGCTCACAGGAGTTGTCGATGAACACTGAAGCTTTCTTT.

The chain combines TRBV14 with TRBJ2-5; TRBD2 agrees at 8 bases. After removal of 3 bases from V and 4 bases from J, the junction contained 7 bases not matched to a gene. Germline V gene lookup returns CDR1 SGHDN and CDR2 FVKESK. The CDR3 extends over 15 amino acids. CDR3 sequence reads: CASSQEGLEGETQYF. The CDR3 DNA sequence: TGTGCCAGCAGCCAGGAGGGACTAGAAGGAGAGACCCAGTACTTC. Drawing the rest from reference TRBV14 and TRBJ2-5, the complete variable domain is EAGVTQFPSHSVIEKGQTVTLRCDPISGHDNLYWYRRVMGKEIKFLLHFVKESKQDESGMPNNRFLAERTGGTYSTLKVQPAELEDSGVYFCASSQEGLEGETQYFGPGTRLLVL.

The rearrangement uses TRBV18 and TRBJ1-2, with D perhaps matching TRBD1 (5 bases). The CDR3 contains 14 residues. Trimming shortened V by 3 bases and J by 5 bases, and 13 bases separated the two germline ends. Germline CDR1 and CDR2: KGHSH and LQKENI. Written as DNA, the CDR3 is TGTGCCAGCTCACCCGAGGGGACGGTATATGGCTACACCTTC. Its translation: CASSPEGTVYGYTF.

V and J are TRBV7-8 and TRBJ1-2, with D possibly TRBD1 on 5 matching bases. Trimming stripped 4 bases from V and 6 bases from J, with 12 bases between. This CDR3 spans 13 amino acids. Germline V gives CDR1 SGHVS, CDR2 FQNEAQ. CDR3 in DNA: TGTGCCAGCAGCTCGGGACTTAATGATGGCTACACCTTC. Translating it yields CASSSGLNDGYTF.

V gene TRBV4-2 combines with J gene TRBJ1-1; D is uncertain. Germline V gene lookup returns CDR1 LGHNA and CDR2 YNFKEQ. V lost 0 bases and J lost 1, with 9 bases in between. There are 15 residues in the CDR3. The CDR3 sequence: CASSQERGRNTEAFF. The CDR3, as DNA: TGTGCCAGCAGCCAAGAACGAGGGCGGAACACTGAAGCTTTCTTT.